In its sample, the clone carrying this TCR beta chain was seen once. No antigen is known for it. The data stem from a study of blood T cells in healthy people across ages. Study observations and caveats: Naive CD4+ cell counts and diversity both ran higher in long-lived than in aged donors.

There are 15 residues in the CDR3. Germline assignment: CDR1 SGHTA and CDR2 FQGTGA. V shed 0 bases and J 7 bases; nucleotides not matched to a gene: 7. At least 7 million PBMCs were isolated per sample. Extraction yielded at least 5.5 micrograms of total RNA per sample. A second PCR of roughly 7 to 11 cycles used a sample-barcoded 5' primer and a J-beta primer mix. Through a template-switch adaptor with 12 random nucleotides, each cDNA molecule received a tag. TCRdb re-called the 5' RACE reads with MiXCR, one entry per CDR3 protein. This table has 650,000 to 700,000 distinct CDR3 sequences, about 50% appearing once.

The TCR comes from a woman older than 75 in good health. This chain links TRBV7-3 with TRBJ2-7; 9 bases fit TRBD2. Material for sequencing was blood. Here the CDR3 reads CASSLTPSGVNEQYF. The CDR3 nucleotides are TGTGCCAGCAGCTTAACTCCTAGCGGGGTCAATGAGCAGTACTTC.